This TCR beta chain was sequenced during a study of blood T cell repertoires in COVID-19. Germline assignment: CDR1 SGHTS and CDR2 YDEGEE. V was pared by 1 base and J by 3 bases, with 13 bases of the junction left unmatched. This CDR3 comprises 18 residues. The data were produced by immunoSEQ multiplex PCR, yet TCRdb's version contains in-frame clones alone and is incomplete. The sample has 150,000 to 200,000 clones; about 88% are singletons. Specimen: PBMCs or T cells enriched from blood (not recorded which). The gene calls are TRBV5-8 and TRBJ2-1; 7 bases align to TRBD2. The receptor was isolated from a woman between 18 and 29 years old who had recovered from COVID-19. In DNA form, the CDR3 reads TGTGCCAGCAGCTTGTCGGCAGGGTCAGCGGGATACTACAATGAGCAGTTCTTC. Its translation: CASSLSAGSAGYYNEQFF.